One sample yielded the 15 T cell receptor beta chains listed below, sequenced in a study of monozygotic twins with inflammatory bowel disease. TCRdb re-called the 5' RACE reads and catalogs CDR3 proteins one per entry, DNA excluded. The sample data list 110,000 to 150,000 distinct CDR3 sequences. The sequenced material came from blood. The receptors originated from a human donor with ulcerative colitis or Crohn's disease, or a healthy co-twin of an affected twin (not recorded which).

The CDR3: CASSGKLAGGTGELFF. V is TRBV7-2 and J is TRBJ2-2; with no DNA, the TCRdb D assignment of TRBD2 cannot be verified. CDR1 and CDR2 from the germline V gene are SGHTA and FQGNSA. The CDR3 has 16 amino acids.

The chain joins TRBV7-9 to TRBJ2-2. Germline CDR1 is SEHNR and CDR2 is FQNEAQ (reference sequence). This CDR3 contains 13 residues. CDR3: CASSLEHTGELFF. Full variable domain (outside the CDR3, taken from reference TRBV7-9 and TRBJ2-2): DTGVSQNPRHKITKRGQNVTFRCDPISEHNRLYWYRQTLGQGPEFLTYFQNEAQLEKSRLLSDRFSAERPKGSFSTLEIQRTEQGDSAMYLCASSLEHTGELFFGEGSRLTVL.

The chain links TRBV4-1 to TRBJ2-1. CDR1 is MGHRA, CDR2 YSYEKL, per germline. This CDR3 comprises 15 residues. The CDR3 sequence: CASSQAGSSYNEQFF.

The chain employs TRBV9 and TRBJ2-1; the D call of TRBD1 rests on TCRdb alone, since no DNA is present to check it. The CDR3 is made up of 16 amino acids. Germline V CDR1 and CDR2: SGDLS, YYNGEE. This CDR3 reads CASSGTQGSYLPEQFF.

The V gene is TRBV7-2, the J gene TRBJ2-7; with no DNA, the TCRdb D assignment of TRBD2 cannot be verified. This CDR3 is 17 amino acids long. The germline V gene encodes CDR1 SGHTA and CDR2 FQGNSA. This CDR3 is CASSPPRSRPSGYEQYF.

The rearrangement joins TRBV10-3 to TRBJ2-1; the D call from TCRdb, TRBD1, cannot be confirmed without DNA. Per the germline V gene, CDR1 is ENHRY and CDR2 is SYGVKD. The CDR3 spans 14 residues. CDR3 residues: CAISNRDREDEQFF.

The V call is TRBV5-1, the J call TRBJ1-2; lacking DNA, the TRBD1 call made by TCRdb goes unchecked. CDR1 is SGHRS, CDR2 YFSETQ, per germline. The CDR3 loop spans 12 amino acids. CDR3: CASSLRTDGYTF.

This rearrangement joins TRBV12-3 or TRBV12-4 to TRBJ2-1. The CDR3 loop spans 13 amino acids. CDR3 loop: CASRLDSSNEQFF.

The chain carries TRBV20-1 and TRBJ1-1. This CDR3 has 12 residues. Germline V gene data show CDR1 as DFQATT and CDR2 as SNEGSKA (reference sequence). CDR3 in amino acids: CSARDVGIEAFF.

CDR3 amino acids: CASSQQGDNEKLFF. The rearrangement joins TRBV11-2 to TRBJ1-4; with no DNA, the TCRdb D assignment of TRBD1 cannot be verified. Germline CDR1 and CDR2: SGHAT and FQNNGV. The CDR3 runs to 14 residues.

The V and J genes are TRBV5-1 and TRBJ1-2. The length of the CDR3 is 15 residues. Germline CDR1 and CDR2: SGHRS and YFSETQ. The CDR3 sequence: CASSLAQGPFYGYTF.

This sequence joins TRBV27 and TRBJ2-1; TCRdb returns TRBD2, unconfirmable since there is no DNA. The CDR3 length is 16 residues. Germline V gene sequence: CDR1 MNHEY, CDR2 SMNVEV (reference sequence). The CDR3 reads CASSPPGGLLYNEQFF.

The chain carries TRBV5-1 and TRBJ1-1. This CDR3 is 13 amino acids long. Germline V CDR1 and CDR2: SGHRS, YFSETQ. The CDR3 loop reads CASSSPANTEAFF.

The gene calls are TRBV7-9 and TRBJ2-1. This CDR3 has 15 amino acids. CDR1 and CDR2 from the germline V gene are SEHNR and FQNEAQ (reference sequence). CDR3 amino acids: CASSLGASLSYEQFF.

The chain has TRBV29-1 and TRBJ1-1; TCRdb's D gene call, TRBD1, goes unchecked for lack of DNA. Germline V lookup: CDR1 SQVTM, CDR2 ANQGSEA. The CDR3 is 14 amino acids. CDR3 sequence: CSASTGWMNTEAFF. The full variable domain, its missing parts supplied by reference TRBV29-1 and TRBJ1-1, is SAVISQKPSRDICQRGTSLTIQCQVDSQVTMMFWYRQQPGQSLTLIATANQGSEATYESGFVIDKFPISRPNLTFSTLTVSNMSPEDSSIYLCSASTGWMNTEAFFGQGTRLTVV.